This TCR beta chain stems from a study of T cells expressing NK-cell markers. Study summary: Eight donors were sequenced, of whom seven were HCMV-seropositive, while the remaining one was HCMV-seronegative.

CDR3 length equals 15 residues. TCRdb reprocessed the 5' RACE reads, with one entry per CDR3 protein and no DNA. The sample shows 300,000 to 450,000 distinct CDR3 sequences, and roughly 5.2% sits with its ten largest clones. With regard to this clonotype: Its antigen is currently unknown.

Regarding the study as a whole: Dominant NKG2C+ clonotypes in a handful of donors made up about 1.0-7.0% of CD8+ T cells.

This chain uses TRBV12-3 or TRBV12-4 with TRBJ1-2. Specimen: blood T cells: a sorted CD56 or NKG2C T cell subset, CD4+ or CD8+ T cells, or bulk PBMC T cells (not recorded which). The source is a man aged 18-75 years in good health. CDR3 protein: CASGRGAGGNYGYTF.